Listed below are T cell receptor beta chains from one sample, sequenced in a study of blood T cell repertoires in COVID-19. This table comes from immunoSEQ multiplex PCR, and its TCRdb copy is limited to in-frame clones, with some not included. The sample shows around 230,000 clones, over 70% of them seen only once. Sample: peripheral blood. The source of these receptors is a man aged 40-49 years with acute or convalescent COVID-19. Both conserved end residues are trimmed from each CDR3. The order of the fields is CDR3 length, V gene, J gene, CDR3 protein.

>14|TRBV15|TRBJ1-3
ATSRGDTFSGNTIY
>13|TRBV7-6|TRBJ1-6
ASSLRQGVNSPLH
>10|TRBV3-1/TRBV3-2|TRBJ1-1
ASSQTGQGAF
>15|TRBV5-5|TRBJ2-3
ASSLRGREGNTDTQY
>12|TRBV27|TRBJ1-4
ASSPRGQGEKLF
>13|TRBV23-1|TRBJ1-3
ASSHSGTPGNTIY
>16|TRBV4-1|TRBJ1-6
ASSQRLHGTGGNSPLH
>9|TRBV7-2|TRBJ2-5
ASSNLGAQY
>12|TRBV6-6|TRBJ1-5
ASSYWGVGQPQH
>12|TRBV3-1/TRBV3-2|TRBJ2-3
ASSRYERGDTQY
>14|TRBV5-4|TRBJ2-2
ASSLGQAGITGELF
>13|TRBV13|TRBJ1-2
ASTLKNGVRTGYT
>15|TRBV4-1|TRBJ1-1
ASSQGAPGQINTEAF
>12|TRBV9|TRBJ1-1
ASSVGPGNTEAF
>11|TRBV12-3/TRBV12-4|TRBJ2-3
ASIERGTDTQY
>17|TRBV28|TRBJ1-6
ASSLSGMTGFTYNSPLH
>13|TRBV3-1/TRBV3-2|TRBJ2-1
ASSRSGRAANEQF
>10|TRBV2|TRBJ2-2
ASSGDSGELF
>15|TRBV29-1|TRBJ1-3
SVTGTESHLFGNTIY
>12|TRBV5-1|TRBJ2-1
ASGLAGGPYEQF
>13|TRBV24-1|TRBJ2-7
ATSDSASGSLEQY
>14|TRBV19|TRBJ1-5
ASSPQQGSGNQPQH
>10|TRBV7-9|TRBJ1-4
ASSFDREKLF
>17|TRBV28|TRBJ1-5
ASSLEDRVLIWSNQPQH
>14|TRBV12-2|TRBJ1-5
ASRLVEDTDNQPQH
>13|TRBV5-5|TRBJ1-2
ASSSWTGVAYGYT
>11|TRBV9|TRBJ1-1
ASSVKGGTEAF
>13|TRBV7-6|TRBJ1-4
ASHAGVQANEKLF
>14|TRBV5-4|TRBJ2-2
ASSHRGGANTGELF
>13|TRBV6-5|TRBJ1-3
ASIPGAHSGNTIY
>13|TRBV9|TRBJ2-1
ASSLRGDLTDEQF
>12|TRBV9|TRBJ2-7
ASSGKGQGHEQY
>11|TRBV18|TRBJ1-2
ASNEVDGEGYT
>13|TRBV2|TRBJ1-5
ASSEFTGGNQPQH
>13|TRBV7-2|TRBJ2-1
ASSVRTGGDNEQF